These 16 T cell receptor beta chains came from one sample sequenced in a study of blood T cell repertoires in COVID-19 (TCRdb year 2020). Libraries were made using the immunoSEQ multiplex PCR assay. This is the immuneACCESS table as TCRdb keeps it, with only in-frame sequences that have V and J called. A part of the clones is gone; compared with another copy, unresolved V genes explain less than half, and the rest is unexplained. The sample table records roughly 170,000 clones; 60% to 80% of these occur just once. Roughly 28% of the sample belongs to the ten largest clones. The specimen was peripheral blood. These receptors were taken from a woman aged 70-85 years with acute or convalescent COVID-19.

This chain uses TRBV19 with TRBJ2-1, with 11 bases matching TRBD1. This CDR3 comprises 14 residues. Germline loops: CDR1 LNHDA, CDR2 SQIVND (reference sequence). Unmatched junction bases numbered 4, after V lost 7 bases and J lost 5 bases. The DNA for the CDR3 is TGTGCCAGTACCAGGGGACAGGGGGACAATGAGCAGTTCTTC. Encoded protein: CASTRGQGDNEQFF.

This clone was counted only a few times. V and J are TRBV28 and TRBJ2-6, with D maybe TRBD2 (6 bases). V lost 5 bases and J 4 bases, leaving 12 bases between the germline ends. This CDR3 spans 15 amino acids. The germline CDR1 and CDR2 sequences are MDHEN and SYDVKM. CDR3 in DNA: TGTGCCAGCAGTCCAACGGGAGCCGGGGCCAACGTCCTGACTTTC. This encodes CASSPTGAGANVLTF.

This rearrangement joins TRBV2 to TRBJ1-2; TRBD1 aligns across 7 bases. Per germline, CDR1 SNHLY and CDR2 FYNNEI. This CDR3 region has 13 residues. V lost 10 bases to trimming and J lost 2 bases; unmatched junction nucleotides: 7. CDR3 in DNA: TGTGCCACCCGACAGGGAATGAACTATGGCTACACCTTC. It translates to CATRQGMNYGYTF.

Regarding this clone: Germline is not matched at one junction end, which may reflect a read error. The V call is TRBV18, the J call TRBJ2-5; 13 nucleotides line up with TRBD2. Germline V CDR1 and CDR2: KGHSH, LQKENI. The CDR3 is 12 amino acids. The CDR3 spells CASSPGTSGADF. DNA of the CDR3: TGTGCCAGCTCGCCTGGGACTAGCGGGGCTGACTTC.

This chain connects TRBV6-5 to TRBJ1-5, with D perhaps matching TRBD1 (6 bases). Germline CDR1 MNHEY, CDR2 SVGAGI. Trimming took off 6 bases at V and 4 bases at J, with 13 bases between the two ends. The CDR3 sequence is 14 residues long. The CDR3 coding sequence is TGTGCCAGCAGATTCATACAGGGAAATCAGCCCCAGCATTTT. It specifies CASRFIQGNQPQHF.

The chain is built from TRBV15 and TRBJ1-6; TRBD1 aligns across 8 bases. Germline CDR1 is LNHNV and CDR2 is YYDKDF (reference sequence). Trimming removed 0 bases from V and 8 bases from J; junction bases left unmatched: 9. The CDR3 is 17 amino acids. The CDR3 nucleotides are TGTGCCACCAGCAGAGACCGTCCAGGGGGCGTAGATTCACCCCTCCACTTT. It translates to CATSRDRPGGVDSPLHF.

V gene TRBV5-1 combines with J gene TRBJ2-1, with 8 bases fitting TRBD2. With 0 bases clipped from V and 5 bases from J, the junction kept 13 bases outside the gene matches. The CDR3 spans 18 residues. Germline lookup yields CDR1 SGHRS and CDR2 YFSETQ. CDR3 nucleotides: TGCGCCAGCAGCTTGGATCCGGCTAGCGGGTATCCTAACAATGAGCAGTTCTTC. Protein: CASSLDPASGYPNNEQFF.

The V call is TRBV6-5, the J call TRBJ2-2; TRBD2 might be the D (6 bases). This CDR3 has 16 amino acids. Germline CDR1 and CDR2: MNHEY and SVGAGI. V gave up 0 bases and J gave up 0 bases, with 8 bases separating them. CDR3 in DNA: TGTGCCAGCAGTTACTCGAGCGGGTCGAACACCGGGGAGCTGTTTTTT. It yields the protein CASSYSSGSNTGELFF.

The chain joins TRBV7-9 to TRBJ2-1; TRBD2 matches 7 bases. After removal of 5 bases from V and 6 bases from J, the junction contained 19 bases not matched to a gene. CDR3 size: 18 residues. The germline V gene has CDR1 SEHNR and CDR2 FQNEAQ (reference sequence). CDR3 sequence: CASSPPGRRAGESNEQFF. The CDR3 DNA reads TGTGCCAGCAGCCCTCCGGGGCGGCGGGCGGGAGAGAGCAATGAGCAGTTCTTC.

This chain joins TRBV18 and TRBJ1-3; possibly TRBD1 for D (5 bases). The V and J ends lost 2 bases and 0 bases respectively, with 14 bases between them. CDR1 is KGHSH, CDR2 LQKENI, per germline. The CDR3 length is 17 residues. The chain's CDR3 is CASSPDRQPSSGNTIYF. For the CDR3, the DNA is TGTGCCAGCTCACCAGACCGACAGCCAAGCTCTGGAAACACCATATATTTT. The full variable domain, with the rest looked up from reference TRBV18 and TRBJ1-3, is NAGVMQNPRHLVRRRGQEARLRCSPMKGHSHVYWYRQLPEEGLKFMVYLQKENIIDESGMPKERFSAEFPKEGPSILRIQQVVRGDSAAYFCASSPDRQPSSGNTIYFGEGSWLTVV.

The CDR3 loop is CASSRQAGLTQYF. CDR3 coding DNA: TGTGCCAGTAGTCGGCAAGCGGGGCTTACGCAGTATTTT. V usage is TRBV19 and J usage is TRBJ2-3; 7 nucleotides agree with TRBD2. The germline V gene encodes CDR1 LNHDA and CDR2 SQIVND (reference sequence). The trim removed 5 bases at V and 8 bases at J, leaving 7 bases unmatched. The CDR3 consists of 13 residues.

Concerning this clone itself: Germline and junction disagree at one end, which may indicate a read error. The chain is built from TRBV11-2 and TRBJ2-7, with 12 bases that match TRBD1. Germline CDR1 and CDR2: SGHAT and FQNNGV. This CDR3 spans 15 amino acids. As DNA, the CDR3 is TGTGCCAGCACCTTACTGGGGACAGGGGGCTCCGAGCAGTACTTC. Amino acids: CASTLLGTGGSEQYF.

The chain couples TRBV19 to TRBJ2-7; D ambiguous. V was cut by 2 bases and J by 2 bases, with 10 bases left in between. This CDR3 is 14 amino acids long. CDR1 is LNHDA and CDR2 is SQIVND in the germline V gene (reference sequence). The CDR3 nucleotides read TGTGCCAGTAGTATATCCGGTAAAACCTACGAGCAGTACTTC. Amino acids: CASSISGKTYEQYF. Variable domain in full (rest from reference TRBV19 and TRBJ2-7): DGGITQSPKYLFRKEGQNVTLSCEQNLNHDAMYWYRQDPGQGLRLIYYSQIVNDFQKGDIAEGYSVSREKKESFPLTVTSAQKNPTAFYLCASSISGKTYEQYFGPGTRLTVT.

The chain uses TRBV7-3 and TRBJ2-2, with 9 bases matching TRBD2. V trimming: 2 bases; J trimming: 4 bases; junction bases outside the gene matches: 8. This CDR3 is built from 17 residues. CDR1 is SGHTA, CDR2 FQGTGA, per germline. In DNA, the CDR3 is TGTGCCAGCAGCTTACTCGCTAGCGGGACGGGCACCGGGGAGCTGTTTTTT. Protein: CASSLLASGTGTGELFF.

This chain joins TRBV6-5 and TRBJ1-2; D remains ambiguous. This CDR3 comprises 13 residues. In germline, CDR1 is MNHEY, CDR2 SVGAGI. V dropped 6 bases and J dropped 7 bases, with 15 bases sitting between them. The CDR3 reads CASSSSSGSGYTF. The CDR3 DNA sequence: TGTGCCAGCAGCTCCTCGTCGGGGAGTGGCTACACCTTC.

This chain joins TRBV5-6 and TRBJ2-7; 8 positions match TRBD2. Germline values: CDR1 SGHDT, CDR2 YYEEEE. This CDR3 spans 14 amino acids. Trimming took 2 bases from V and 6 from J; bases not matched to a gene: 7. This CDR3 is CASSFLGLAGEQYF. The DNA of the CDR3 is TGTGCCAGCAGCTTCCTGGGGCTAGCGGGCGAGCAGTACTTC.